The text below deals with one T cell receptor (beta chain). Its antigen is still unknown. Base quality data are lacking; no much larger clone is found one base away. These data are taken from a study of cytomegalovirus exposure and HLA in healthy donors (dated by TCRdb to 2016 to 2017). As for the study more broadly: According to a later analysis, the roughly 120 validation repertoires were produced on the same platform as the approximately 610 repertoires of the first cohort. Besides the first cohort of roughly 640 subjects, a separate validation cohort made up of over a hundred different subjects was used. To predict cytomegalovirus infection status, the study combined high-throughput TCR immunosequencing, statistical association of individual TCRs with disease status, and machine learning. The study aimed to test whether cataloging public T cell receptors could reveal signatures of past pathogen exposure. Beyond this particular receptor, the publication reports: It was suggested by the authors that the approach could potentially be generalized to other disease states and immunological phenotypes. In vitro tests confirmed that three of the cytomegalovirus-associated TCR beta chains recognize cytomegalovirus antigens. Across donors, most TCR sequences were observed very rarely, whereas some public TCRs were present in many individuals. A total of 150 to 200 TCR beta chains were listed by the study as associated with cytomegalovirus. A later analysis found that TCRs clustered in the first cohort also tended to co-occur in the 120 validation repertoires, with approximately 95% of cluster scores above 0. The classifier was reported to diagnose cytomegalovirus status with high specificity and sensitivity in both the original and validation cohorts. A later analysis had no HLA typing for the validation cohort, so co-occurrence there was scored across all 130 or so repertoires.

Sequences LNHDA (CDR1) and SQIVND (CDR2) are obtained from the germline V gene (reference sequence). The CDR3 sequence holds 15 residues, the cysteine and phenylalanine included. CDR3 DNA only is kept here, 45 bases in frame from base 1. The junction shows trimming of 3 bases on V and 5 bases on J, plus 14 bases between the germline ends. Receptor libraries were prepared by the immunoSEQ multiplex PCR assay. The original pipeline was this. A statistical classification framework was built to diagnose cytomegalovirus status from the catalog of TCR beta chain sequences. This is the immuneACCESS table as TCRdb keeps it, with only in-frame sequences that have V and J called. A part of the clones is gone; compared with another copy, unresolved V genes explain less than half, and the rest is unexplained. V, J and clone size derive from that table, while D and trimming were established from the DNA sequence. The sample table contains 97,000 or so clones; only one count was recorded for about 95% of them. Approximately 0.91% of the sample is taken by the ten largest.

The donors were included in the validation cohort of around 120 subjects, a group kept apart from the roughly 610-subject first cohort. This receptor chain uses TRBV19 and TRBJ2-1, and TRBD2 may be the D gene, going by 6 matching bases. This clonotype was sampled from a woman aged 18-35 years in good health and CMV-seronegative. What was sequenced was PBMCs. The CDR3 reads CASSMGDLSNNEQFF. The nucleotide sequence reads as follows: TGTGCCAGTAGTATGGGGGACTTATCAAACAATGAGCAGTTCTTC.